This TCR beta chain was retrieved from a study of T cell changes during pregnancy in multiple sclerosis. The protocol was immunoSEQ multiplex PCR, while the TCRdb copy is restricted to in-frame clones and leaves out a portion. This sample has tens of thousands of clones; approximately 90% occur once, and the top ten carry roughly 0.39%. The ends lost 0 bases at V and 3 bases at J; junction bases unmatched: 13. The germline gives CDR1 SGDLS, CDR2 YYNGEE. CDR3 size: 19 residues. V gene TRBV9 combines with J gene TRBJ2-1; 9 bases map to TRBD2. Sample: CD4+ T cells from peripheral blood mononuclear cells, taken in the second trimester of pregnancy. The source of this sequence is a female donor with multiple sclerosis, enrolled in a pregnancy study. CDR3 coding DNA: TGTGCCAGCAGCGTAGTACCGGGGACCTTAGCGGGGGACTACAATGAGCAGTTCTTC. Encoded protein: CASSVVPGTLAGDYNEQFF.